These 27 T cell receptor beta chains came from one sample sequenced in a study of blood T cells in healthy people across ages. It was with a sample-barcoded 5' primer and a J-beta primer mix that a second PCR of about 6 to 12 cycles was run. TCRdb re-called the 5' RACE reads with MiXCR, one entry per CDR3 protein. The data contain 700,000 to 850,000 distinct CDR3 sequences, 40% to 65% of them singletons. Sequencing was done on a sample of blood. Every receptor here comes from an elderly man in good health.

This clonotype was counted only a few times. V usage is TRBV14 and J usage is TRBJ2-3; D is ambiguous. The CDR3 covers 15 residues. Germline lookup yields CDR1 SGHDN and CDR2 FVKESK. V lost 4 bases and J 4 bases, leaving 15 bases between the germline ends. The chain's CDR3 is CASSRMELVSDTQYF. CDR3 sequence (DNA): TGTGCCAGCAGCCGCATGGAATTAGTCTCAGATACGCAGTATTTT.

The chain carries TRBV24-1 and TRBJ2-3; the D gene is possibly TRBD1 (7 bases). The germline V gene encodes CDR1 KGHDR and CDR2 SFDVKD. Between the trimmed V and J ends, which lost 8 bases and 14 bases, there was a span of 31 bases. CDR3 length: 16 amino acids. CDR3 protein: CATIRGPREMTRDAYF. The CDR3 DNA reads TGTGCCACCATTAGGGGGCCCCGGGAGATGACCAGAGACGCGTATTTT.

This clonotype was detected a few times. The CDR3 bases are TGCGCCAGCAGCCAAGGGGGTGGGGGATTCGCGTATTTT. This translates into CASSQGGGGFAYF. The chain couples TRBV4-1 to TRBJ2-3; D may be TRBD1 or TRBD2 (5 bases each). CDR1 is MGHRA, CDR2 YSYEKL, per germline. The V end lost 1 base, the J end lost 14 bases, and 16 bases lay between the germline ends. The CDR3 extends over 13 amino acids.

There are a few counts of this clonotype. At one end the junction does not follow the germline gene, possibly because of a read error. The chain carries TRBV5-1 and TRBJ2-3, with D maybe TRBD1 (6 bases). CDR1 SGHRS and CDR2 YFSETQ come from the germline V gene. The CDR3 is 14 residues long. CDR3 coding DNA: TGTGCCAGCAGCTTGGCGCCAGGGGCAGATACGCAGTATTTT. Residues: CASSLAPGADTQYF. Together with reference TRBV5-1 and TRBJ2-3, the CDR3 gives the full variable domain: KAGVTQTPRYLIKTRGQQVTLSCSPISGHRSVSWYQQTPGQGLQFLFEYFSETQRNKGNFPGRFSGRQFSNSRSEMNVSTLELGDSALYLCASSLAPGADTQYFGPGTRLTVL.

The chain has TRBV15 and TRBJ1-5; TRBD1 matches at 7 bases. This CDR3 is built from 15 residues. The germline CDR1 and CDR2 sequences are LNHNV and YYDKDF (reference sequence). The V gene end was trimmed by 2 bases and the J gene end by 5 bases; junction bases not matched to a gene: 6. CDR3 sequence: CATSRRGQPHQPQHF. In DNA form, the CDR3 reads TGTGCCACCAGCAGAAGGGGACAGCCTCATCAGCCCCAGCATTTT.

The rearrangement uses TRBV12-3 or TRBV12-4 and TRBJ2-7; D could derive from TRBD1 or TRBD2 (5 bases each). V was pared by 10 bases and J by 7 bases, with 20 bases between. There are 13 residues in the CDR3. In DNA, the CDR3 is TGTGCCAACTCCCGGGACCCGGTTGGAGAGCAGTACTTC. It encodes CANSRDPVGEQYF.

The V gene is TRBV3-1, the J gene TRBJ2-4; 10 bases line up with TRBD2. The end of the DNA is better explained by TRBJ2-7, so the J call may be wrong. Germline lookup yields CDR1 LGHDT and CDR2 YNNKEL (reference sequence). This CDR3 comprises 18 residues. The CDR3 DNA reads as TGTGCCAGCAGCCATAGATCAGCGAGCGGGAGGGCCGGGTACGAGCAGTACTTC. Protein sequence: CASSHRSASGRAGYEQYF.

The genes are TRBV20-1 and TRBJ2-3; D may be TRBD2 (6 bases). The CDR3 spans 15 residues. V was shortened by 1 base and J by 3 bases, with 14 bases between the two germline ends. Germline-derived CDR1 and CDR2 are DFQATT and SNEGSKA (reference sequence). CDR3 DNA sequence: TGCAGTGCTAGAGCCGCGGCGGGATGGACAGATACGCAGTATTTT. Translating gives CSARAAAGWTDTQYF.

DNA for the CDR3: TGTGCCAGCAGCTGGGGCGGAACCATGGACAGAGACGCGTATTTT. Amino acid sequence: CASSWGGTMDRDAYF. V gene TRBV5-4 combines with J gene TRBJ2-3; perhaps TRBD1 as D (6 bases). The ends were cut back, 3 bases at V and 14 bases at J, with 25 bases in the middle. Germline values: CDR1 SGHNT, CDR2 YYREEE (reference sequence). The CDR3 is made up of 15 amino acids.

This clonotype was recorded once. The chain uses TRBV12-3 or TRBV12-4 and TRBJ1-3, with D possibly TRBD1 on 5 matching bases. Trimming took 3 bases from V and 4 from J, leaving 7 bases between them. This CDR3 has 13 residues. CDR3 sequence reads: CASSFGTGNTIYF. In DNA form, the CDR3 reads TGTGCCAGCAGTTTCGGGACCGGAAACACCATATATTTT.

This clonotype showed up just a few times. The chain combines TRBV7-8 with TRBJ1-2; D is unresolved. CDR3 length equals 13 residues. Deletions cut 5 bases from V and 8 bases from J, with 15 bases between. Germline CDR1 reads SGHVS; CDR2 reads FQNEAQ. CDR3 in amino acids: CASSARFPDGYTF. The CDR3 region has the DNA TGTGCCAGCAGCGCCCGCTTCCCGGACGGCTACACCTTC.

V is TRBV2 and J is TRBJ2-4, with D perhaps matching TRBD1 (5 bases). The end of the DNA aligns better with TRBJ2-7, so the J call may be wrong. Germline V gene sequence: CDR1 SNHLY, CDR2 FYNNEI. This CDR3 is 17 amino acids long. The CDR3 nucleotides read TGTGCCAGCAGTGTCCCAAGTGGGGCTAAACCCACCTACGAGCAGTACTTC. Its translation is CASSVPSGAKPTYEQYF.

V is TRBV5-4 and J is TRBJ2-2; weak D call: TRBD1 (6 bases). The CDR3 contains 16 residues. Trimming stripped 3 bases from V and 3 bases from J, with 15 bases between. Germline V lookup: CDR1 SGHNT, CDR2 YYREEE (reference sequence). CDR3 bases: TGTGCCAGCAGCTCTATCAGGGGCCAAGACACCGGGGAGCTGTTTTTT. It encodes CASSSIRGQDTGELFF.

This clonotype showed up just a few times. The chain has TRBV20-1 and TRBJ2-3; D uncertain. V was pared by 0 bases and J by 5 bases, with 9 bases between. This CDR3 contains 13 residues. Looked up from germline, CDR1 is DFQATT and CDR2 is SNEGSKA (reference sequence). In DNA form, the CDR3 reads TGCAGTGCTAGAGATTATTGGAGAGATACGCAGTATTTT. This encodes CSARDYWRDTQYF.

This chain connects TRBV12-3 or TRBV12-4 to TRBJ2-2; 7 bases map to TRBD2. The V gene end was trimmed by 6 bases and the J gene end by 5 bases; junction bases not matched to a gene: 6. CDR3 length equals 14 residues. The DNA for the CDR3 is TGTGCCAGCAGCCCCGGGGAGGGAACCGGGGAGCTGTTTTTT. This gives the protein CASSPGEGTGELFF.

The chain links TRBV20-1 to TRBJ2-1; 8 positions agree with TRBD2. Germline values: CDR1 DFQATT, CDR2 SNEGSKA (reference sequence). The CDR3 runs to 14 residues. Trimming removed 3 bases from V and 6 bases from J; junction bases left unmatched: 7. The CDR3 reads CSASLRTSGNEQFF. In nucleotides, the CDR3 is TGCAGTGCTAGTCTACGTACTAGCGGCAATGAGCAGTTCTTC.

The chain carries TRBV24-1 and TRBJ1-1, with D possibly being TRBD1 (6 bases). Germline V gene sequence: CDR1 KGHDR, CDR2 SFDVKD. Trimming took off 10 bases at V and 1 base at J, with 9 bases between the two ends. This CDR3 is built from 12 residues. CDR3 amino acids: CATMDRNTEAFF. DNA for the CDR3: TGTGCCACGATGGACAGGAACACTGAAGCTTTCTTT.

The gene calls are TRBV6-4 and TRBJ2-7, with 10 bases matching TRBD2. The CDR3 spans 18 residues. V lost 7 bases, J lost 0 bases, and 15 bases stayed unmatched. Germline lookup yields CDR1 MRHNA and CDR2 SNTAGT. The CDR3 is CASIRGRSGRACSYEQYF. In nucleotides, the CDR3 is TGTGCCAGCATCCGGGGCCGGAGCGGGAGGGCCTGCTCCTACGAGCAGTACTTC.

Here the CDR3 reads CASSQDRLAGVRNEQYF. CDR3 in DNA: TGTGCCAGCAGCCAAGATCGGCTAGCGGGAGTTCGAAATGAGCAGTACTTC. The chain is built from TRBV3-1 and TRBJ2-7, with TRBD2 matching over 10 bases. Per germline, CDR1 LGHDT and CDR2 YNNKEL (reference sequence). The V segment lost 0 bases and the J segment 7 bases; nucleotides outside the gene matches: 12. The CDR3 is made up of 17 amino acids.

This clonotype has just a few counts. The chain has TRBV7-2 and TRBJ2-7; 9 nucleotides line up with TRBD2. Germline assignment: CDR1 SGHTA and CDR2 FQGNSA. Losses at the gene ends were 1 base for V and 0 bases for J; bases not matched to a gene: 4. The CDR3 spans 16 residues. CDR3 amino acids: CASSLVASGASYEQYF. CDR3 nucleotides: TGTGCCAGCAGCTTAGTGGCTAGCGGGGCCTCCTACGAGCAGTACTTC.

The chain recombines TRBV20-1 with TRBJ2-7; D possibly matches TRBD1 or TRBD2 (5 bases each). CDR3 length: 14 amino acids. V lost 0 bases to trimming and J lost 5 bases, with 14 bases between them. Germline lookup yields CDR1 DFQATT and CDR2 SNEGSKA (reference sequence). The CDR3 DNA reads TGCAGTGCTAGAGACCGGGGCCTATCTGACGAGCAGTACTTC. Translation gives CSARDRGLSDEQYF.

This clonotype appeared a few times. The CDR3 bases are TGTGCCAGCAGCGCCCGGACTAGCGGGAGCGCAGATACGCAGTATTTT. Its translation is CASSARTSGSADTQYF. The J gene is TRBJ2-3, the V gene TRBV9; 13 bases agree with TRBD2. Germline values: CDR1 SGDLS, CDR2 YYNGEE. J was trimmed by 4 bases and V by 3 bases; bases with no gene match: 5. CDR3 length: 16 residues.

The chain is built from TRBV3-1 and TRBJ2-5, with TRBD2 matching 7 bases. The germline gives CDR1 LGHDT, CDR2 YNNKEL (reference sequence). V dropped 0 bases and J dropped 7; count of bases not matched to a gene: 8. The CDR3 is 15 residues long. CDR3 sequence reads: CASSQELGREATQYF. CDR3 DNA sequence: TGTGCCAGCAGCCAAGAGCTTGGACGGGAGGCGACCCAGTACTTC.

There are a few counts of this clonotype. V gene TRBV3-1 combines with J gene TRBJ2-1, with D possibly TRBD2 on 6 matching bases. CDR1 and CDR2 (germline): LGHDT, YNNKEL (reference sequence). The V end was cut by 5 bases, the J end by 3 bases, with 11 bases between. There are 14 residues in the CDR3. The CDR3 region is CASSSGGGYNEQFF. CDR3 DNA sequence: TGTGCCAGCAGCTCCGGGGGAGGCTACAATGAGCAGTTCTTC.

The CDR3 is CASSPSGGGGYTF. For the CDR3, the DNA is TGTGCCAGCAGCCCGTCTGGGGGGGGTGGCTACACCTTC. This chain connects TRBV12-3 or TRBV12-4 to TRBJ1-2, with a possible D match to TRBD1 (5 bases). The CDR3 has 13 residues. Trimming stripped 6 bases from V and 7 bases from J, with 15 bases between.

This rearrangement joins TRBV20-1 to TRBJ2-3; maybe TRBD1 (5 bases). The ends were cut back, 3 bases at V and 14 bases at J, with 21 bases in the middle. The CDR3 is 13 amino acids. Germline V gene sequence: CDR1 DFQATT, CDR2 SNEGSKA (reference sequence). This CDR3 reads CSARARAHRDAYF. CDR3 nucleotides: TGCAGTGCTAGGGCCAGGGCCCACAGAGACGCGTATTTT.

The chain employs TRBV20-1 and TRBJ2-7; 10 nucleotides line up with TRBD1. Trimming at V came to 3 bases and at J to 1 base, leaving 30 bases not matched to a gene. The CDR3 runs 23 residues. Germline V gives CDR1 DFQATT, CDR2 SNEGSKA (reference sequence). CDR3 sequence: CSARAKGPNIVGTGVWKSYEQYF. The CDR3, as DNA: TGCAGTGCTAGGGCTAAAGGACCTAACATTGTGGGGACAGGGGTCTGGAAATCCTACGAGCAGTACTTC.